This T cell receptor beta chain was documented in a study of blood T cell repertoires in COVID-19. The CDR3 is 15 residues long. The trim removed 3 bases at V and 5 bases at J, leaving 8 bases unmatched. Looked up from germline, CDR1 is SGHRS and CDR2 is YFSETQ. Some clones are missing from TCRdb's copy, which holds only in-frame ones; the method was immunoSEQ multiplex PCR. Here the sample spans some 160,000 clones, over 75% being singletons. V gene TRBV5-1 combines with J gene TRBJ1-5; 7 nucleotides line up with TRBD1. The receptor comes from a woman in her 50s with acute or convalescent COVID-19. Specimen: peripheral blood. CDR3 sequence: CASSSQGGKDQPQHF. The CDR3, as DNA: TGCGCCAGCAGCTCCCAAGGGGGCAAGGATCAGCCCCAGCATTTT.